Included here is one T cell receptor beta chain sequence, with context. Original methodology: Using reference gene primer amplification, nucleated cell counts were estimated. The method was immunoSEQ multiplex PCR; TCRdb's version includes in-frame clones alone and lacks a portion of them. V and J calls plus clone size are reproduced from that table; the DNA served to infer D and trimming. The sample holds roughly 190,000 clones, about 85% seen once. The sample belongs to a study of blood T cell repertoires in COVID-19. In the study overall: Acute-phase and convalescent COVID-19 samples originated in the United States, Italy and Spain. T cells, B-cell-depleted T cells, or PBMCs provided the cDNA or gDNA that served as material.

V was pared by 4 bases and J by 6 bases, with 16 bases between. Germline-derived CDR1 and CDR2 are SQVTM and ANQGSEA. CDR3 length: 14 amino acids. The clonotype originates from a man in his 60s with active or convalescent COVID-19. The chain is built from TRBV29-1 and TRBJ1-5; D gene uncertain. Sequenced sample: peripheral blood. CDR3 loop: CSVGEGLGSQPQHF. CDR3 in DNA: TGCAGCGTTGGTGAGGGATTGGGCAGTCAGCCCCAGCATTTT.